Below, 30 T cell receptor beta chains from the same sample are listed, as sequenced in a study of diagnostic markers for celiac disease. After re-calling the reads, TCRdb lists one entry per CDR3 protein, DNA absent. The repertoire table contains 1,000 or so distinct CDR3 sequences. Sequencing used either unsorted cells or a sorted T cell fraction (not recorded which). These receptors came from a human donor. This table probably holds off-target reads from a library built for another chain.

This rearrangement joins TRBV18 to TRBJ2-3. Germline V lookup: CDR1 KGHSH, CDR2 LQKENI. The CDR3 is 13 amino acids. The CDR3 sequence is CASSPGSPDTQYF. Filled out from reference TRBV18 and TRBJ2-3, the complete variable domain reads NAGVMQNPRHLVRRRGQEARLRCSPMKGHSHVYWYRQLPEEGLKFMVYLQKENIIDESGMPKERFSAEFPKEGPSILRIQQVVRGDSAAYFCASSPGSPDTQYFGPGTRLTVL.

J is TRBJ1-1 and V is TRBV5-6. CDR3 length: 12 residues. Germline values: CDR1 SGHDT, CDR2 YYEEEE. The CDR3 sequence: CASSLGRRRAFF.

The chain combines TRBV25-1 with TRBJ2-1; TCRdb selects TRBD2, and the lack of DNA leaves this call unchecked. CDR3 length: 14 residues. CDR1 and CDR2 (germline): MGHDK, SYGVNS. The CDR3 region is CASSDLSGYNEQFF. Complete variable domain (other parts from reference TRBV25-1 and TRBJ2-1): EADIYQTPRYLVIGTGKKITLECSQTMGHDKMYWYQQDPGMELHLIHYSYGVNSTEKGDLSSESTVSRIRTEHFPLTLESARPSHTSQYLCASSDLSGYNEQFFGPGTRLTVL.

The genes are TRBV20-1 and TRBJ2-3; TCRdb names TRBD1, which stays unverified in the absence of DNA. The CDR3 covers 14 residues. From germline, CDR1 is DFQATT and CDR2 SNEGSKA (reference sequence). The CDR3 region is CSATRGRGTDTQYF.

This chain links TRBV28 with TRBJ2-1; TCRdb designates TRBD2, a call that cannot be tested without DNA. Germline V gene sequence: CDR1 MDHEN, CDR2 SYDVKM. This CDR3 has 14 amino acids. CDR3 loop: CASSLRLADNEQFF.

The chain has TRBV19 and TRBJ2-1; TCRdb selects TRBD2, and the lack of DNA leaves this call unchecked. The CDR3 runs to 15 residues. Germline V gene data show CDR1 as LNHDA and CDR2 as SQIVND (reference sequence). The chain's CDR3 is CASSIWSAAGNEQFF.

This clonotype counts as medium-sized by frequency. The genes are TRBV2 and TRBJ2-1; TCRdb's D call of TRBD1 is untestable without DNA. Germline V gene lookup returns CDR1 SNHLY and CDR2 FYNNEI. There are 14 residues in the CDR3. CDR3 region: CASSVLGGYNEQFF.

The rearrangement joins TRBV18 to TRBJ2-3. This CDR3 contains 12 residues. Germline CDR1 is KGHSH and CDR2 is LQKENI. The CDR3 region is CASSPETDTQYF.

This clonotype is classed as medium-sized by frequency. V gene TRBV4-3 combines with J gene TRBJ2-1. CDR3 size: 15 residues. CDR1 and CDR2 (germline): LGHNA, YSLEER. The CDR3 sequence: CASSQDGSRWSEQFF.

This clonotype registers medium-sized by frequency. This chain joins TRBV7-8 and TRBJ2-5; TCRdb's D call of TRBD2 is untestable without DNA. CDR1 is SGHVS, CDR2 FQNEAQ, per germline. The CDR3 runs 16 residues. The CDR3 sequence is CASSWGSGQSGETQYF.

This clonotype is classed as medium-sized (0.01 to 0.1%) by frequency. The V call is TRBV15, the J call TRBJ2-3. The CDR3 has 15 amino acids. CDR1 is LNHNV and CDR2 is YYDKDF in the germline V gene (reference sequence). The CDR3 region is CATSSLWGQPDTQYF.

The chain carries TRBV5-1 and TRBJ1-2; TCRdb's D gene call, TRBD1, goes unchecked for lack of DNA. The CDR3 spans 16 residues. Looked up from germline, CDR1 is SGHRS and CDR2 is YFSETQ. CDR3 sequence reads: CASRIPGGRGNYGYTF.

The chain has TRBV11-1 and TRBJ2-2; TCRdb selects TRBD1, and the lack of DNA leaves this call unchecked. The V gene's germline CDR1 is SGHAT and CDR2 FQDESV (reference sequence). The CDR3 is 16 residues long. CDR3 protein: CASSLRPGSNTGELFF.

The V gene is TRBV12-3 or TRBV12-4, the J gene TRBJ2-7; TCRdb's assignment of TRBD1 cannot be checked, as there is no DNA. The CDR3 is 12 amino acids. The CDR3 here is CASMDTYDEQYF.

In terms of frequency, this clonotype is large. The rearrangement uses TRBV19 and TRBJ2-1. CDR1 LNHDA and CDR2 SQIVND come from the germline V gene (reference sequence). CDR3 length: 12 residues. CDR3: CASSPDYGEQFF. Complete variable domain (other parts from reference TRBV19 and TRBJ2-1): DGGITQSPKYLFRKEGQNVTLSCEQNLNHDAMYWYRQDPGQGLRLIYYSQIVNDFQKGDIAEGYSVSREKKESFPLTVTSAQKNPTAFYLCASSPDYGEQFFGPGTRLTVL.

The chain recombines TRBV29-1 with TRBJ2-5. Germline V CDR1 and CDR2: SQVTM, ANQGSEA. The CDR3 contains 12 residues. The CDR3 loop reads CSVVRQQETQYF. The full variable domain, its missing parts supplied by reference TRBV29-1 and TRBJ2-5, is SAVISQKPSRDICQRGTSLTIQCQVDSQVTMMFWYRQQPGQSLTLIATANQGSEATYESGFVIDKFPISRPNLTFSTLTVSNMSPEDSSIYLCSVVRQQETQYFGPGTRLLVL.

This clonotype is deemed medium-sized by its frequency. The chain employs TRBV25-1 and TRBJ2-7; TCRdb lists TRBD1, though no DNA is available to test this call. CDR3 length equals 15 residues. Germline CDR1 reads MGHDK; CDR2 reads SYGVNS. CDR3 region: CASSEWKGKAYEQYF.

The chain has TRBV20-1 and TRBJ2-1; TCRdb outputs TRBD1, but without DNA this stays unchecked. Germline V CDR1 and CDR2: DFQATT, SNEGSKA (reference sequence). There are 15 residues in the CDR3. CDR3 in amino acids: CSAVGAGVSYNEQFF.

Its frequency marks this clonotype as large. Here the CDR3 reads CAISDPTSGSYNEQFF. V and J are TRBV10-3 and TRBJ2-1; TCRdb calls TRBD2, which cannot be checked without DNA. This CDR3 region has 16 residues. Germline CDR1 and CDR2: ENHRY and SYGVKD.

The rearrangement joins TRBV20-1 to TRBJ2-7; TCRdb indicates TRBD1, and absent DNA this call remains unverified. The CDR3 totals 15 residues. Germline assignment: CDR1 DFQATT and CDR2 SNEGSKA (reference sequence). CDR3 loop: CSAVDTRQGAYEQYF.

Measured by frequency, this clonotype is medium-sized. The genes are TRBV4-1 and TRBJ2-2. The CDR3 is 12 amino acids. Germline V gene data show CDR1 as MGHRA and CDR2 as YSYEKL. The CDR3 protein is CASSQPAGELFF.

The chain couples TRBV28 to TRBJ2-1; TCRdb selects TRBD1, and the lack of DNA leaves this call unchecked. This CDR3 comprises 15 residues. CDR1 is MDHEN, CDR2 SYDVKM, per germline. The CDR3 is CASSLNRLPYNEQFF.

The CDR3 is CASSLQSGGYNEQFF. The genes are TRBV5-1 and TRBJ2-1; with no DNA, the TCRdb D assignment of TRBD2 cannot be verified. This CDR3 has 15 amino acids. From germline, CDR1 is SGHRS and CDR2 YFSETQ.

The chain is built from TRBV4-2 and TRBJ2-4; with no DNA, the TCRdb D assignment of TRBD1 cannot be verified. CDR3 length: 17 amino acids. The germline CDR1 and CDR2 sequences are LGHNA and YNFKEQ. The CDR3: CASSQEMTGGGKNIQYF.

Its frequency marks this clonotype as medium-sized. The chain couples TRBV6-6 to TRBJ1-4; absent DNA, TCRdb's TRBD1 call cannot be checked. Germline loops: CDR1 MNHNY, CDR2 SVGAGI (reference sequence). The CDR3 sequence is 13 residues long. CDR3 region: CASYRGPEEKLFF.

The chain recombines TRBV20-1 with TRBJ2-1; TCRdb's assignment of TRBD2 cannot be checked, as there is no DNA. The CDR3 has 14 residues. From germline, CDR1 is DFQATT and CDR2 SNEGSKA (reference sequence). The chain's CDR3 is CSARSGSGKFEQFF.

The chain recombines TRBV5-1 with TRBJ2-3; TCRdb names TRBD1, which stays unverified in the absence of DNA. CDR3 length: 15 residues. Germline CDR1 is SGHRS and CDR2 is YFSETQ. CDR3 amino acids: CASSLDRPGVDTQYF.

The chain combines TRBV2 with TRBJ1-6. The CDR3 is 11 amino acids. From germline, CDR1 is SNHLY and CDR2 FYNNEI. CDR3 sequence: CASSTNSPLHF.

Judged by frequency, this clonotype is medium-sized. The chain couples TRBV29-1 to TRBJ2-1; the D call from TCRdb, TRBD1, cannot be confirmed without DNA. Germline loops: CDR1 SQVTM, CDR2 ANQGSEA. The CDR3 extends over 13 amino acids. The CDR3 sequence is CSVEGDRDNEQFF.

By frequency, this clonotype registers medium-sized. This chain connects TRBV10-3 to TRBJ2-1; the D gene TCRdb calls, TRBD2, cannot be checked with no DNA. CDR1 is ENHRY, CDR2 SYGVKD, per germline. The CDR3 spans 14 residues. The CDR3 here is CAISESSAGNEQFF.